The clone carrying this T cell receptor beta chain was detected only a few times. Its target is unknown. This specimen comes from a study of T cell repertoires in cytomegalovirus infection. TCRdb used MiXCR to reprocess the reads, holding one entry per CDR3 protein. In the table there are 700,000 to 850,000 distinct CDR3 sequences, about 31% of which are singletons. The germline V gene has CDR1 SGHRS and CDR2 YFSETQ. The CDR3 length is 16 residues. The V gene end was trimmed by 4 bases and the J gene end by 3 bases; junction bases not matched to a gene: 8. Sequenced material: cultured CD8+ T cells from PBMCs, taken from culture after CMV antigen stimulation. This rearrangement joins TRBV5-1 to TRBJ2-3; 10 bases fit TRBD2. The TCR was taken from a human donor in good health (CMV status not recorded). Some clones in this sample may be carry-over from other donors' samples. CDR3 nucleotide sequence: TGCGCCAGCAGCCCCCGGGATAGCGGGGGGACAGATACGCAGTATTTT. Translating gives CASSPRDSGGTDTQYF.